These T cell receptor beta chains were read from a single sample in a study of blood T cell repertoires in COVID-19. Method: immunoSEQ multiplex PCR; TCRdb's copy keeps in-frame clones and lacks some. In the table there are about 55,000 clones, 70% to 85% of which are singletons. The sequenced sample consisted of peripheral blood. The receptors stem from a man older than 75 with COVID-19, enrolled during active disease. CDR3s leave out the opening cysteine and the closing phenylalanine or tryptophan.

V gene	CDR3 protein
TRBV5-1	ASSLAPSYNEQF
TRBV9	ASSVAAGSNEQF
TRBV6-6	ASTPPGAYGYT
TRBV30	AWSVGQGVSMGTEAF
TRBV29-1	SVVSGDPAF
TRBV6-6	ASSGGTSNQPQH
TRBV18	ASSSGLAGGYNEQF
TRBV9	ASSAPNEKLF
TRBV28	AARTGMNTEAF
TRBV28	ASSPETGGYEKLF
TRBV6-2/TRBV6-3	ASSPTRVGGYT
TRBV19	ASTRTGDVNYGYT
TRBV3-1/TRBV3-2	ASSRRASGGGEQF
TRBV6-2/TRBV6-3	ASSYSDTTDTQY
TRBV20-1	SARPKETQY
TRBV6-2/TRBV6-3	ASSRLHGQGGGYGYT
TRBV5-1	ASSSTIGAGTEAF
TRBV10-3	AISAGGDGYT
TRBV12-3/TRBV12-4	ATTLGNQPQH
TRBV18	ASSLPGQGYEKLF
TRBV7-6	ASSLSGATNEKLF
TRBV5-1	ASSPISGRQYFQETQY
TRBV4-1	ASSQAGSQSTDTQY
TRBV5-1	ASSAGLAGVGTDTQY
TRBV19	ASSSLKGDGTEAF
TRBV28	ASSLPVGPDTQY
TRBV4-3	ASSYQGAEGYGYT
TRBV5-4	ASSLSGRGPRDEQF
TRBV5-1	ASSFREGSGGNTIY
TRBV18	ASSPAGSTDTQY
TRBV30	AWGKGASYEQY
TRBV28	ASGRRMNTEAF
TRBV5-1	ASSLVAGGNTGELF
TRBV6-5	ASSYRGRDSGNTIY
TRBV19	ASSPQDWIAKNIQY
TRBV2	ASSLGGGSGDTQY
TRBV27	ASNRAMNTEAF
TRBV14	ASSQTLAGIYNEQF
TRBV19	ASSMNRGNTEAF
TRBV18	ASSPQSGGNQPQH
TRBV7-9	ASSFTGGSGYGYT
TRBV18	ASSPAGAGGTTDTQY
TRBV30	AWSLQGPNYGYT
TRBV24-1	ASGGGAGNQPQH
TRBV7-2	ASSLSTGGQYNYGYT
TRBV5-1	ASSGTRPKNTEAF
TRBV7-6	ASSLTGVNTGELF
TRBV5-8	ASSSHGRGTVNQPQH
TRBV9	ASSETAGGRTDTQY
TRBV19	ASSYRDRTPFNEQF
TRBV7-2	ASSLGQGYGYT
TRBV7-2	ASTRGRGNTIY